This T cell receptor (beta chain) derives from a study of blood T cells in healthy people across ages. To note about this clonotype: The antigen is undetermined.

PCR was performed a second time for roughly 7 to 11 cycles using a sample-barcoded 5' primer and a J-beta primer mix. TCRdb processed the 5' RACE reads anew with MiXCR; each CDR3 protein has one entry. The table lists around 1,500,000 distinct CDR3 sequences, roughly 40% of them singletons. Study outcomes and limitations: Expanded clonotype shifts may have been confounded, as the donors had an unknown CMV status.

Unmatched junction bases numbered 2, after V lost 8 bases and J lost 2 bases. The CDR3 covers 13 residues. CDR1 and CDR2 (germline): SEHNR, FQNEAQ (reference sequence). The sample comprised blood. The rearrangement joins TRBV7-9 to TRBJ2-1; the match to TRBD2 covers 8 bases. This TCR derives from a woman between 18 and 29 years old in good health. The CDR3 loop is CASLSGAYNEQFF. The CDR3 region has the DNA TGTGCCAGCCTTAGCGGGGCCTACAATGAGCAGTTCTTC.